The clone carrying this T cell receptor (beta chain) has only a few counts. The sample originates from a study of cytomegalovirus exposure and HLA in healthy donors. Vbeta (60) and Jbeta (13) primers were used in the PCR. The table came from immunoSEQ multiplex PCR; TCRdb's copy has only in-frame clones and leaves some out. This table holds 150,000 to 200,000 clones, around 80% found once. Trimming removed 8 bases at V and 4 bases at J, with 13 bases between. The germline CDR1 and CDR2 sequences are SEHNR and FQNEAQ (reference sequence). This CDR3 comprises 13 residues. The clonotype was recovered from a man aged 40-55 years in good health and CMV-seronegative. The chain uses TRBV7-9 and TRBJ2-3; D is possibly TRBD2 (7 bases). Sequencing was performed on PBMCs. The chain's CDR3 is CASEGGGADTQYF. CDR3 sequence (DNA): TGTGCCAGCGAGGGGGGGGGAGCAGATACGCAGTATTTT. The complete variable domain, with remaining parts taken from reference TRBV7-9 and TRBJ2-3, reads DTGVSQNPRHKITKRGQNVTFRCDPISEHNRLYWYRQTLGQGPEFLTYFQNEAQLEKSRLLSDRFSAERPKGSFSTLEIQRTEQGDSAMYLCASEGGGADTQYFGPGTRLTVL.